The present entry profiles one T cell receptor beta chain with its context. The sample is drawn from a study of T-cell memory formation after mild COVID-19. Trimming took 4 bases from V and 5 from J, leaving 13 bases between them. Per germline, CDR1 KGHDR and CDR2 SFDVKD. This CDR3 has 14 amino acids. TCRdb recomputed calls from the 5' RACE reads with MiXCR, one row per CDR3 protein. The sample records about 560,000 distinct CDR3 sequences, 17% being singletons. The receptor was derived from an adult woman who had mild COVID-19 (a few samples of this study predate the infection). Cell type and time point are not known. Sequencing was done on a sample of PBMCs or a T cell subset sorted from them (not recorded which). The genes are TRBV24-1 and TRBJ2-5; a possible D gene is TRBD2 (5 bases). The CDR3 nucleotides are TGTGCCACCAGTGAAAGCGGAGGCGGTGAGACCCAGTACTTC. The encoded protein is CATSESGGGETQYF.